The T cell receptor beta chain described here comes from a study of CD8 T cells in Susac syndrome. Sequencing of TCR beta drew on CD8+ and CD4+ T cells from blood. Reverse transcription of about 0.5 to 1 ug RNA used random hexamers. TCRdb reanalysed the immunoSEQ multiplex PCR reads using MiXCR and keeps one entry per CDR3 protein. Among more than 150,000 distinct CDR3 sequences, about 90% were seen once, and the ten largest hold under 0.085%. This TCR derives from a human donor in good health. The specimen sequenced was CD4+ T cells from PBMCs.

CDR3 sequence: CSAAGQGTDTQYF. The CDR3 nucleotides are TGCAGTGCCGCTGGACAGGGGACAGATACGCAGTATTTT. The chain employs TRBV20-1 and TRBJ2-3, with 9 bases lining up with TRBD1. CDR1 and CDR2 from the germline V gene are DFQATT and SNEGSKA (reference sequence). Trimming took 6 bases from V and 3 from J; bases not matched to a gene: 4. The CDR3 has 13 amino acids.